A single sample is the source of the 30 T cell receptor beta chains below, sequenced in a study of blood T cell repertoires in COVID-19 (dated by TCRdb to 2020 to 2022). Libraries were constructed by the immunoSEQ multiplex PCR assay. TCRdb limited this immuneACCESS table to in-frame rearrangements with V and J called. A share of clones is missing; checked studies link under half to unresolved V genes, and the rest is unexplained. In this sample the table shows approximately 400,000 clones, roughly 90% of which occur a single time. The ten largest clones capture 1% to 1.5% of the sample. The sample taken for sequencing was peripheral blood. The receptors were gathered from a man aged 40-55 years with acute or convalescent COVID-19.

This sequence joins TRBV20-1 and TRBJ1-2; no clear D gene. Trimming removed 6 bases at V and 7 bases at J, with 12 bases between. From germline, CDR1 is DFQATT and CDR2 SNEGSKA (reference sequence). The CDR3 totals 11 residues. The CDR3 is CSALIESGYTF. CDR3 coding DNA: TGCAGTGCCCTCATCGAGTCTGGCTACACCTTC.

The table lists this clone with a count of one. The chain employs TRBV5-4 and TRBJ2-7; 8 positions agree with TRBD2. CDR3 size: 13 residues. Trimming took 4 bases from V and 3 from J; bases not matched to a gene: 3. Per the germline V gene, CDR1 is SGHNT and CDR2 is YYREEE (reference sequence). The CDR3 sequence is CASSGTSLYEQYF. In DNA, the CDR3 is TGTGCCAGCAGCGGGACTAGTCTCTACGAGCAGTACTTC. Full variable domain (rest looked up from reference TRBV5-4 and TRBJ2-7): ETGVTQSPTHLIKTRGQQVTLRCSSQSGHNTVSWYQQALGQGPQFIFQYYREEENGRGNFPPRFSGLQFPNYSSELNVNALELDDSALYLCASSGTSLYEQYFGPGTRLTVT.

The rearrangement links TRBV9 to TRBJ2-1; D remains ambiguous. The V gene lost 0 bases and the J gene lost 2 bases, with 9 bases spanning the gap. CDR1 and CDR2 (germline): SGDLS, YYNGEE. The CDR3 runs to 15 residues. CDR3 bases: TGTGCCAGCAGCGTAGGGGCGTTCGCCTACAATGAGCAGTTCTTC. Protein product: CASSVGAFAYNEQFF.

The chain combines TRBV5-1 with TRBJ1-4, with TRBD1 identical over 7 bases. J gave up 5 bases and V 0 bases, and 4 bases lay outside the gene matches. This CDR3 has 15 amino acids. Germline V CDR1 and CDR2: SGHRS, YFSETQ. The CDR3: CASSLEGQRNEKLFF. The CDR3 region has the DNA TGCGCCAGCAGCTTGGAGGGACAGCGGAATGAAAAACTGTTTTTT. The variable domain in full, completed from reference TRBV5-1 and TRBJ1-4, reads KAGVTQTPRYLIKTRGQQVTLSCSPISGHRSVSWYQQTPGQGLQFLFEYFSETQRNKGNFPGRFSGRQFSNSRSEMNVSTLELGDSALYLCASSLEGQRNEKLFFGSGTQLSVL.

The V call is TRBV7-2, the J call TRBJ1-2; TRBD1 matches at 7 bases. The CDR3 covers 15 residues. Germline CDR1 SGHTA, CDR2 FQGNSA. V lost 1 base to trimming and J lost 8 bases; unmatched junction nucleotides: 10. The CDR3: CASSLGGTVRRGYTF. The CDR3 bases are TGTGCCAGCAGCTTAGGTGGGACAGTTAGGCGGGGCTACACCTTC.

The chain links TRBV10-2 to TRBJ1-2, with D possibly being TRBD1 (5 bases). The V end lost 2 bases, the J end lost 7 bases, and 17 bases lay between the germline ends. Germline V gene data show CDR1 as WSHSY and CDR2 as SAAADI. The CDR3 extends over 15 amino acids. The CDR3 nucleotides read TGCGCCAGCAGTGAGGCCGGACATGACCAGGGTGGCTACACCTTC. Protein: CASSEAGHDQGGYTF.

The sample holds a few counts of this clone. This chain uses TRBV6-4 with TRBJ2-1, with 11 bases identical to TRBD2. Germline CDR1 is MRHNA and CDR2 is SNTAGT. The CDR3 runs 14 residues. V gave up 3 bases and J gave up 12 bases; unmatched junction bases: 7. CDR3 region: CASSEWLAGGRQFF. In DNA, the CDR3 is TGTGCCAGCAGTGAGTGGCTAGCGGGGGGTCGGCAGTTCTTC.

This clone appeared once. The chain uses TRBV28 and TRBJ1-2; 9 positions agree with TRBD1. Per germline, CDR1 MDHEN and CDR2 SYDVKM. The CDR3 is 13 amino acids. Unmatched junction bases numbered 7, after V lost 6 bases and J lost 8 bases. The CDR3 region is CASSATGGQGYTF. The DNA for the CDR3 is TGTGCCAGCAGCGCAACAGGGGGCCAAGGCTACACCTTC.

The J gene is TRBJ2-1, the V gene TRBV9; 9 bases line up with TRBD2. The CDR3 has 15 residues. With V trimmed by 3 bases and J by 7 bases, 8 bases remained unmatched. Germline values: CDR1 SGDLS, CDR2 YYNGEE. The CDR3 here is CASSGDSGGWNEQFF. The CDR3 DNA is TGTGCCAGCAGCGGGGATAGCGGGGGATGGAATGAGCAGTTCTTC. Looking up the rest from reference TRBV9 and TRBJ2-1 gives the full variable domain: DSGVTQTPKHLITATGQRVTLRCSPRSGDLSVYWYQQSLDQGLQFLIQYYNGEERAKGNILERFSAQQFPDLHSELNLSSLELGDSALYFCASSGDSGGWNEQFFGPGTRLTVL.

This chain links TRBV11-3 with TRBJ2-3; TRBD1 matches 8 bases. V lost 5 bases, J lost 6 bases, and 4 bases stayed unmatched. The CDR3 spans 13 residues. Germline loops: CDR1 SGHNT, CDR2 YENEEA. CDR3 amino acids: CASSLTGGDTQYF. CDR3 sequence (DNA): TGTGCCAGCAGCCTAACAGGGGGTGATACGCAGTATTTT.

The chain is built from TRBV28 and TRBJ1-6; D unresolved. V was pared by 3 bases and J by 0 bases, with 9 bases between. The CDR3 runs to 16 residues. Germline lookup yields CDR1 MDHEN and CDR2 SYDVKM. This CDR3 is CASSLTESSYNSPLHF. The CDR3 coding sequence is TGTGCCAGCAGTTTGACGGAGAGCTCCTATAATTCACCCCTCCACTTT.

CDR3 DNA sequence: TGTGCCAGCAGTTCCACGGGGTATAGCAATCAGCCCCAGCATTTT. Translated, it gives CASSSTGYSNQPQHF. The rearrangement uses TRBV27 and TRBJ1-5; unclear D gene. The V gene's germline CDR1 is MNHEY and CDR2 SMNVEV (reference sequence). Trimming left V 4 bases short and J 0 bases short, with 10 bases between. The CDR3 has 15 amino acids.

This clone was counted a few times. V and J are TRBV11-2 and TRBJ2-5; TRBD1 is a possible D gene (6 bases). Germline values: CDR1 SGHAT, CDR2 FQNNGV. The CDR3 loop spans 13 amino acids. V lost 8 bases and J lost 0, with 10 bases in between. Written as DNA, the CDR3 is TGTGCCAGCGCACAGGGACACCAAGAGACCCAGTACTTC. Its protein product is CASAQGHQETQYF.

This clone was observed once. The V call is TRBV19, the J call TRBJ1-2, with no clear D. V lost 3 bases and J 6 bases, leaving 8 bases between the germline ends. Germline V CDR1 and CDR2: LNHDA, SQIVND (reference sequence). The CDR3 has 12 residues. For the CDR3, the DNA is TGTGCCAGTAGTATGTGGCAAGATGGCTACACCTTC. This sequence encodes CASSMWQDGYTF.

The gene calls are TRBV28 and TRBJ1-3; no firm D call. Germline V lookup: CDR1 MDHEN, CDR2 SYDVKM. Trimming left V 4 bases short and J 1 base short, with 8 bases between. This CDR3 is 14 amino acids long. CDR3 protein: CASSSGGSGNTIYF. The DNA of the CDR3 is TGTGCCAGCAGTTCAGGTGGATCTGGAAACACCATATATTTT.

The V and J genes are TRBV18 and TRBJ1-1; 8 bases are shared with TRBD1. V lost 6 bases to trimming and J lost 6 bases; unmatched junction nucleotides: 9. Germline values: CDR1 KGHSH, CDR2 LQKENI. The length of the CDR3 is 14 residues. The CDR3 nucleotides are TGTGCCAGCTCCCAGACAGGGGCCGGGCCTGAAGCTTTCTTT. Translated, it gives CASSQTGAGPEAFF.

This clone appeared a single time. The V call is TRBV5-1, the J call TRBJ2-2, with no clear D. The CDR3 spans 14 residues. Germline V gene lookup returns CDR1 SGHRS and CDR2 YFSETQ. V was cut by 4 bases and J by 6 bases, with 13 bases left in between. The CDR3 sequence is CASSTYPAAGELFF. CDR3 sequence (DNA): TGCGCCAGCAGCACCTATCCTGCGGCCGGGGAGCTGTTTTTT.

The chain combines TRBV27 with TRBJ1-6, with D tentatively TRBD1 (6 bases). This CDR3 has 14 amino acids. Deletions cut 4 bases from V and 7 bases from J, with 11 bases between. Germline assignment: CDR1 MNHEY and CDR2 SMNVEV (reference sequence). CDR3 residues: CASSSGRGNSPLHF. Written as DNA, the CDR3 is TGTGCCAGCAGTTCAGGCAGGGGCAATTCACCCCTCCACTTT.

The CDR3 DNA follows: TGTGCCAGCAGCCAGATTACAGGACTAGCAGACGAGCAGTACTTC. Translating it yields CASSQITGLADEQYF. The V call is TRBV14, the J call TRBJ2-7; 8 bases align to TRBD2. CDR1 and CDR2 from the germline V gene are SGHDN and FVKESK. V dropped 3 bases and J dropped 5; count of bases not matched to a gene: 9. The CDR3 has 15 residues.

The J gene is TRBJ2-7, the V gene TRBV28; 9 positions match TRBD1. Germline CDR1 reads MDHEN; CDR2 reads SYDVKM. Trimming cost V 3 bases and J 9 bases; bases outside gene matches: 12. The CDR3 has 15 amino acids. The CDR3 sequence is CASSFPGQGQMGQYF. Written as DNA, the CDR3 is TGTGCCAGCAGTTTTCCGGGACAGGGTCAGATGGGGCAGTACTTC.

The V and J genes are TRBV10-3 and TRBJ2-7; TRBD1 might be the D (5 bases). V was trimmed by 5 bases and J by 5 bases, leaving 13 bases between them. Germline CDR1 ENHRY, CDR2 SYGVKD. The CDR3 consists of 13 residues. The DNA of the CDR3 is TGTGCCATCAGTTTCTTAACAGGAGACGAGCAGTACTTC. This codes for CAISFLTGDEQYF.

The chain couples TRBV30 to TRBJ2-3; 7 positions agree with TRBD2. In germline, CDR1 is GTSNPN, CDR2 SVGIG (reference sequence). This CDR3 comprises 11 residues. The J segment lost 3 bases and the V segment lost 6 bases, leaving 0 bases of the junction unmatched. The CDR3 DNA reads TGTGCCTGCGGGAGGACAGATACGCAGTATTTT. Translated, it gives CACGRTDTQYF.

The CDR3 is CASSGQGYAEAFF. In DNA form, the CDR3 reads TGTGCCAGCAGTGGACAGGGGTATGCTGAAGCTTTCTTT. The chain links TRBV12-3 or TRBV12-4 to TRBJ1-1, with 9 bases that match TRBD1. The junction had 4 bases not matched to a gene; V was cut back by 5 bases and J by 6 bases. There are 13 residues in the CDR3.

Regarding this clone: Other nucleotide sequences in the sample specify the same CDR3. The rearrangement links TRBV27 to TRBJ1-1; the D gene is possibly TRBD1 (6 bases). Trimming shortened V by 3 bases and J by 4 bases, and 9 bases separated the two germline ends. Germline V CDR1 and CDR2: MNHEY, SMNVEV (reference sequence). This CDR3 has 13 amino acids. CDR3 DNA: TGTGCCAGCAGTTTGGAAGGGGGCACTGAAGCTTTCTTT. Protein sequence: CASSLEGGTEAFF.

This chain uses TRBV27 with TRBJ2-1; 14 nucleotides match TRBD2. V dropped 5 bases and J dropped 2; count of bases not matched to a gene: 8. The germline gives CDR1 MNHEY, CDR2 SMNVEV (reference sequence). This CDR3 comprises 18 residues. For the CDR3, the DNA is TGTGCCAGCAGTGCGGGACTAGCGGGAGTCGTCGCCTACAATGAGCAGTTCTTC. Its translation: CASSAGLAGVVAYNEQFF.

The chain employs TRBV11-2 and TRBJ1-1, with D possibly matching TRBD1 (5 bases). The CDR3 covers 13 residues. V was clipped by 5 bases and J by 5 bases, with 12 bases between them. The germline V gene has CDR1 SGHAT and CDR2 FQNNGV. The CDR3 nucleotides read TGTGCCAGCAGCGTCGGGGGGGATACTGAAGCTTTCTTT. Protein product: CASSVGGDTEAFF.

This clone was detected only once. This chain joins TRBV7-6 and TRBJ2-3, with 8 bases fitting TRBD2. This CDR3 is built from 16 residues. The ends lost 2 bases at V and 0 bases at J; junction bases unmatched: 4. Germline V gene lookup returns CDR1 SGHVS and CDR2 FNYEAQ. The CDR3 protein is CASSLYGGASTDTQYF. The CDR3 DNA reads TGTGCCAGCAGCTTATACGGGGGGGCTAGCACAGATACGCAGTATTTT.

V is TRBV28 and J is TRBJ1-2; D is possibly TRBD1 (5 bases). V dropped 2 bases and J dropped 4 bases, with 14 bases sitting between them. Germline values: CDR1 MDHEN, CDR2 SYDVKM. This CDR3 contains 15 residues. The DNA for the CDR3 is TGTGCCAGCAGTTTAATGGCAGGGATGGCCTATGGCTACACCTTC. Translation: CASSLMAGMAYGYTF.

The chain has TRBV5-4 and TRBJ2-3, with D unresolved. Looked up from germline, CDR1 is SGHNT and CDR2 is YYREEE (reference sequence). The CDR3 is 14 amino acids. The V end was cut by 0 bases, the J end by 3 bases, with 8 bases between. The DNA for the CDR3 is TGTGCCAGCAGCTTGGCCGCACTGACAGATACGCAGTATTTT. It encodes CASSLAALTDTQYF.

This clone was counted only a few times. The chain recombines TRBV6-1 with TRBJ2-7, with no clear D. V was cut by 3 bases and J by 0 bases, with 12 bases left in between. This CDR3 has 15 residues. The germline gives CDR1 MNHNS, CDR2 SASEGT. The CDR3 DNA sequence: TGTGCCAGCAGTGAGGAGAATTTTCCCTCCTACGAGCAGTACTTC. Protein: CASSEENFPSYEQYF.